These 13 T cell receptor beta chains were all obtained from the same sample, sequenced in a study of tumor and adjacent non-tumor tissue in lung cancer (dated by TCRdb to the late 2010s). RNA was isolated from bulk unsorted tissue, and RNA quality was assessed with a NanoDrop ND-1000 and an Agilent 2100. The normal lung samples consisted of distant non-tumor tissue collected more than 3 cm from the tumor edge. Library method: multiplex PCR. TCRdb names Illumina HiSeq 2500 as the instrument used. TCRbeta libraries were constructed through three rounds of nested PCR with primers (Table S4) according to protocols adapted from ARM-PCR. TCRdb itself trimmed the public reads at Q25 with fastp, ran MiXCR and retained productive beta chains. Each record represents a unique CDR3 protein, reported with the most common genes and DNA among its rows. Across this sample there are around 57,000 distinct CDR3 sequences, with around two thirds seen only once. The ten most abundant clones make up 25% to 35% of the sample.

The sequenced sample consisted of distant non-tumor lung tissue. The receptors stem from a man between 70 and 80 years old with non-small cell lung cancer.

J is TRBJ1-5 and V is TRBV4-1; possible D gene TRBD1, 6 bases. The germline V gene encodes CDR1 MGHRA and CDR2 YSYEKL. The V gene lost 8 bases and the J gene lost 5 bases, with 19 bases spanning the gap. CDR3 length: 15 residues. CDR3 sequence reads: CASGRPDSLDQPQHF. The CDR3 bases are TGCGCCAGCGGCCGACCGGACAGTCTGGATCAGCCCCAGCATTTT.

Regarding this clonotype: A junction end diverges from the germline sequence, so it may reflect a read error. V gene TRBV20-1 combines with J gene TRBJ1-2; weak D call: TRBD1 (5 bases). The CDR3 is made up of 11 amino acids. CDR1 and CDR2 (germline): DFQATT, SNEGSKA (reference sequence). The CDR3 DNA reads as TGCAGTGCCCCGGGGGGGGGTGGCTACACGTTC. It specifies CSAPGGGGYTF.

With regard to this clonotype: The CDR3 ends on some other residue instead of the conserved phenylalanine or tryptophan, so this is likely a read error. The chain has TRBV5-6 and TRBJ2-7, with D possibly TRBD1 on 5 matching bases. This CDR3 is built from 13 residues. Trimming removed 4 bases at V and 5 bases at J, with 13 bases between. Germline CDR1 and CDR2: SGHDT and YYEEEE. CDR3 nucleotides: TGTGCCAGCAGCGGACCCTGGGGCAACGAGCAGTACTTA. This sequence encodes CASSGPWGNEQYL.

Concerning this clonotype: A much larger clone differs from this one at a single base, so this may be a read error. This rearrangement joins TRBV6-2 or TRBV6-3 to TRBJ2-3, with 9 bases lining up with TRBD2. This CDR3 spans 14 amino acids. Germline V gene data show CDR1 as MNHEY and CDR2 as SVGEGT. CDR3 in amino acids: CVSSSGVRTDTQYF. In DNA, the CDR3 is TGTGTCAGCTCTAGCGGGGTACGCACAGATACGCAGTATTTT.

On this clonotype: Just one base apart from a much larger clone, this may be a read error. This rearrangement joins TRBV28 to TRBJ2-2; either TRBD1 or TRBD2 may fit D (6 bases each). The germline V gene has CDR1 MDHEN and CDR2 SYDVKM. The CDR3 loop spans 16 amino acids. CDR3: CASRIPGGLRTGELCF. The CDR3 bases are TGTGCCAGCAGGATCCCCGGGGGCCTTAGGACCGGGGAGCTGTGTTTT.

There are many counts of this clonotype. The J gene is TRBJ2-1, the V gene TRBV10-3; a weak D match, TRBD1 (6 bases). The CDR3 covers 13 residues. The V and J ends lost 7 bases and 3 bases respectively, with 10 bases between them. The germline V gene has CDR1 ENHRY and CDR2 SYGVKD. CDR3 in DNA: TGTGCCATCAAGGGCAGGGGCTACAATGAGCAGTTCTTC. This gives the protein CAIKGRGYNEQFF.

V usage is TRBV20-1 and J usage is TRBJ1-2; D not certain. The CDR3 totals 12 residues. Germline V gene data show CDR1 as DFQATT and CDR2 as SNEGSKA (reference sequence). The germline V and J ends were trimmed by 1 base and 7 bases, with 10 bases remaining between them. CDR3 in amino acids: CSARVFGLGYTF. Written as DNA, the CDR3 is TGCAGTGCTAGAGTTTTCGGTCTTGGCTACACCTTC.

Remarks on this clonotype: At one of its ends the junction is not consistent with the germline gene, which may arise from a read error. This sequence joins TRBV2 and TRBJ1-1; no clear D gene. This CDR3 is 12 amino acids long. CDR1 SNHLY and CDR2 FYNNEI come from the germline V gene. The DNA of the CDR3 is TGTGCCGGCAGTAGTGGGAGCACTGAAGCTTTCTTT. It translates to CAGSSGSTEAFF.

Comment on this clonotype: An end of the junction does not agree with germline; a read error may underlie this. This chain uses TRBV6-2 or TRBV6-3 with TRBJ2-7; the D is unclear. The length of the CDR3 is 15 residues. From germline, CDR1 is MNHEY and CDR2 SVGEGT. The CDR3 reads CASSDPTGSPYDQYF. In DNA form, the CDR3 reads TGTGCCAGCAGTGACCCGACTGGTAGCCCCTACGATCAGTACTTC.

As to this clonotype: This may arise from a read error, as a much more abundant clone is one base away. The CDR3 region is CATSETGLNAQHF. CDR3 sequence (DNA): TGTGCCACCAGTGAGACGGGCCTCAACGCCCAGCATTTT. The chain carries TRBV24-1 and TRBJ1-5; D is ambiguous. Germline V gene lookup returns CDR1 KGHDR and CDR2 SFDVKD. The CDR3 loop spans 13 amino acids. The V end lost 4 bases, the J end lost 11 bases, and 14 bases lay between the germline ends.

In its sample, this clonotype was seen many times. The gene calls are TRBV6-5 and TRBJ2-3, with D perhaps TRBD1 (6 bases). Trimming pared 11 bases from V and 5 bases from J, leaving 20 bases between. This CDR3 has 14 amino acids. Per germline, CDR1 MNHEY and CDR2 SVGAGI. CDR3 in DNA: TGTGCCCCCCCCAGGGGTCAGGGCGGAGATACGCAGTATTTT. Amino acid sequence: CAPPRGQGGDTQYF.

Regarding this clonotype: A much larger clone is a single base away; this may be a read error. The V call is TRBV28, the J call TRBJ2-7; D is perhaps TRBD2 (6 bases). Germline CDR1 is MDHEN and CDR2 is SYDVKM. V gave up 6 bases and J gave up 13 bases, with 22 bases separating them. The CDR3 is made up of 13 amino acids. CDR3 in DNA: TGTGCCAGCAGCCTCCGGGACTGGGCTGGGCACTACTTC. Protein: CASSLRDWAGHYF.

Points on this clonotype: A read error may account for a junction end that differs from germline. The chain employs TRBV11-2 and TRBJ2-6, with D perhaps TRBD1 or TRBD2 (5 bases each). CDR1 and CDR2 from the germline V gene are SGHAT and FQNNGV. This CDR3 comprises 18 residues. CDR3 sequence reads: CASSLGFLAASGASVLTF. The CDR3 DNA follows: TGTGCCAGCAGCTTAGGGTTTCTAGCAGCATCTGGGGCCAGCGTCCTGACTTTC.